This T cell receptor beta chain is from a study of T cell responses to AZD1222 COVID-19 vaccine. Study-wide context: Pooled in the analysis were second doses at about 4 or about 12 weeks.

Broader study findings: Baseline seropositives among AZD1222 recipients totaled only six. Repertoire samples came only from after the peak T cell response. The donor group comprised mostly white British people and more females; the analysis possibly underestimated clonal diversity.

Between the trimmed V and J ends, which lost 3 bases and 0 bases, there was a span of 8 bases. Per the germline V gene, CDR1 is SGHTA and CDR2 is FQGNSA. The CDR3 is 14 residues long. About this clone itself: As yet, its antigen is unknown.

TCRdb keeps only in-frame clones here, not all; method: immunoSEQ multiplex PCR. The table includes some 140,000 clones, about 90% detected once. This rearrangement joins TRBV7-2 to TRBJ1-2; D perhaps matches TRBD1 (6 bases). The receptor was derived from an adult in good health. The sample in question was peripheral blood, obtained on day 0 of AZD1222 vaccination. The CDR3 DNA sequence: TGTGCCAGCAGCTTGACAGGAGCTAACTATGGCTACACCTTC. It encodes CASSLTGANYGYTF.